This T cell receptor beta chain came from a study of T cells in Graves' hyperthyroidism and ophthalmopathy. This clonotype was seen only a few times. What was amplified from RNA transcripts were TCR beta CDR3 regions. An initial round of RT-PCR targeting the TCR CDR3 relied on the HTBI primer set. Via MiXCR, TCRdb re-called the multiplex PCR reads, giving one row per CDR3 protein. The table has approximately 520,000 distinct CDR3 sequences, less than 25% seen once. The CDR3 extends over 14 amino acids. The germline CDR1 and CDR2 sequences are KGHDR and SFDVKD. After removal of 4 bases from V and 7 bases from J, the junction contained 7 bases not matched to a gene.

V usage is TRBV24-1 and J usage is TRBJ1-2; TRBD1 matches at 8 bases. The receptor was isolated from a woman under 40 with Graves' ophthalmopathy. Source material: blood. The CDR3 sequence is CATSDPGQGFGYTF. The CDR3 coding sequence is TGTGCCACCAGTGACCCTGGACAGGGCTTTGGCTACACCTTC.